Detailed here is one T cell receptor (beta chain). These data come from a study of shared clonotypes between healthy human individuals. Germline V gene sequence: CDR1 SGHTA, CDR2 FQGNSA. J was trimmed by 5 bases and V by 4 bases; bases with no gene match: 5. The CDR3 runs to 14 residues. Data came from immunoSEQ multiplex PCR; TCRdb stores just in-frame clones and leaves some out. The table has around 370,000 clones, about 96% seen once; the top ten hold less than 0.35%. This clonotype originated in a young man in good health. The V gene is TRBV7-2, the J gene TRBJ2-5, with TRBD2 matching over 9 bases. Sequencing was done on a sample of memory CD8+ T cells sorted from blood. The subset here: CD45RO+ cells pooled with CCR7-negative TemRA cells. The CDR3 region is CASSYSGSGETQYF. The CDR3 DNA follows: TGTGCCAGCAGCTATAGCGGGAGTGGGGAGACCCAGTACTTC.